This TCR beta chain was recorded in a study of T cells in Graves' hyperthyroidism and ophthalmopathy. Germline values: CDR1 SNHLY, CDR2 FYNNEI. Trimming shortened V by 4 bases and J by 3 bases, and 10 bases separated the two germline ends. CDR3 length: 14 amino acids. Findings and limits, study-wide: Ophthalmopathy was model-predicted a median 6.5 months pre-onset.

Diagnoses used clinical symptoms, serum thyroxine and TRAb, thyroid ultrasound and orbital computed tomography. Roughly 10 ml of fresh peripheral blood supplied the PBMCs. The source material, RNA transcripts, was used to amplify TCR beta CDR3 regions. The TCR CDR3 was amplified in a first-round RT-PCR using the HTBI primer set. TCRdb used MiXCR to reprocess the multiplex PCR reads, holding one entry per CDR3 protein. In the table there are fewer than 700,000 distinct CDR3 sequences, over 15% of which are singletons. In this sample, this clonotype turned up many times. The antigen is undetermined. The clonotype was recovered from a woman under 30 with Graves' ophthalmopathy. The chain recombines TRBV2 with TRBJ2-1; no firm D call. Sequenced: blood. CDR3 amino acids: CASSGPTLYNEQFF. In DNA form, the CDR3 reads TGTGCCAGCAGTGGACCAACCCTCTACAATGAGCAGTTCTTC.